This TCR beta chain is drawn from a study of blood T cell repertoires in COVID-19. For the study at large: COVID-19 samples from acute and convalescent phases originated in the United States, Italy and Spain. From T cells, B-cell-depleted T cells, or PBMCs came the material, which was cDNA or gDNA.

Original methodology: Reference gene primer amplification gave estimated nucleated cell counts. The table came from immunoSEQ multiplex PCR; TCRdb's copy has only in-frame clones and leaves some out. V and J calls plus clone size are reproduced from that table; the DNA served to infer D and trimming. There are over 150,000 clones in the sample; roughly 80% occur only once, and roughly 3.2% lies in the top ten. Donors of Cohort 3 who recovered were those that had two negative PCRs, clearance, or symptom resolution. This CDR3 has 12 amino acids. V was clipped by 5 bases and J by 5 bases; unmatched bases: 2.

The gene calls are TRBV12-3 or TRBV12-4 and TRBJ1-2, with 7 bases fitting TRBD1. Sample: PBMCs or T cells enriched from blood (not recorded which). This clonotype was obtained from a woman aged 25 to 39 who had recovered from COVID-19. The CDR3 sequence: CASSRQGYGYTF. The CDR3 region has the DNA TGTGCCAGCAGTCGACAGGGTTATGGCTACACCTTC.